A single sample is the source of the 26 T cell receptor beta chains below, sequenced in a study of blood T cell repertoires in COVID-19. TCRdb's table, derived via immunoSEQ multiplex PCR, lists solely in-frame clones and lacks some. The sample carries about 320,000 clones, around 83% recorded once. Source material: peripheral blood. These receptors were taken from a woman aged 50 to 65 with acute or convalescent COVID-19.

This chain connects TRBV2 to TRBJ1-2, with D maybe TRBD1 (6 bases). V was shortened by 5 bases and J by 5 bases, with 12 bases between the two germline ends. Looked up from germline, CDR1 is SNHLY and CDR2 is FYNNEI. The CDR3 spans 13 residues. In nucleotides, the CDR3 is TGTGCCAGCAGTACAGGGACCGATTATGGCTACACCTTC. Amino acids: CASSTGTDYGYTF.

The rearrangement uses TRBV30 and TRBJ1-2, with D perhaps TRBD1 (5 bases). Germline CDR1 is GTSNPN and CDR2 is SVGIG (reference sequence). Trimming cost V 2 bases and J 6 bases, with 13 bases left between them. The CDR3 has 13 residues. The CDR3 DNA reads as TGTGCCTGGAGTTCGGGGGTCTGGAATGGCTACACCTTC. Encoded protein: CAWSSGVWNGYTF.

The J gene is TRBJ2-1, the V gene TRBV7-2; D possibly corresponds to TRBD2 (6 bases). The CDR3 runs 16 residues. Germline V gives CDR1 SGHTA, CDR2 FQGNSA. Between the trimmed V and J ends, which lost 5 bases and 0 bases, there was a span of 14 bases. CDR3 region: CASSMNYGGSYNEQFF. The CDR3 DNA reads TGTGCCAGCAGCATGAACTACGGGGGCTCCTACAATGAGCAGTTCTTC.

The chain carries TRBV18 and TRBJ1-1; D is perhaps TRBD1 (5 bases). The germline V gene has CDR1 KGHSH and CDR2 LQKENI. There are 14 residues in the CDR3. V lost 2 bases to trimming and J lost 6 bases, with 13 bases between them. The CDR3 sequence is CASSPLSREAEAFF. CDR3 nucleotides: TGTGCCAGCTCACCATTATCCAGGGAGGCTGAAGCTTTCTTT. The full variable domain, completed using reference TRBV18 and TRBJ1-1, is NAGVMQNPRHLVRRRGQEARLRCSPMKGHSHVYWYRQLPEEGLKFMVYLQKENIIDESGMPKERFSAEFPKEGPSILRIQQVVRGDSAAYFCASSPLSREAEAFFGQGTRLTVV.

The chain has TRBV5-1 and TRBJ2-3, with D maybe TRBD1 (5 bases). V was pared by 3 bases and J by 2 bases, with 10 bases between. This CDR3 has 14 residues. Germline CDR1 reads SGHRS; CDR2 reads YFSETQ. The DNA of the CDR3 is TGCGCCAGCAGCTACAGGACCACCACAGATACGCAGTATTTT. As protein: CASSYRTTTDTQYF.

This chain joins TRBV19 and TRBJ1-3; D possibly corresponds to TRBD1 (5 bases). This CDR3 is 14 amino acids long. The germline V gene has CDR1 LNHDA and CDR2 SQIVND (reference sequence). V was clipped by 4 bases and J by 2 bases, with 9 bases between them. The DNA of the CDR3 is TGTGCCAGTAGTACGCAGGGAACTGGAAACACCATATATTTT. It encodes CASSTQGTGNTIYF. Looking up the rest from reference TRBV19 and TRBJ1-3 gives the full variable domain: DGGITQSPKYLFRKEGQNVTLSCEQNLNHDAMYWYRQDPGQGLRLIYYSQIVNDFQKGDIAEGYSVSREKKESFPLTVTSAQKNPTAFYLCASSTQGTGNTIYFGEGSWLTVV.

The chain has TRBV18 and TRBJ2-1; 10 nucleotides line up with TRBD2. In germline, CDR1 is KGHSH, CDR2 LQKENI. V shed 3 bases, J shed 8 bases, and the junction held 4 bases outside the gene matches. This CDR3 has 14 amino acids. CDR3 in DNA: TGTGCCAGCTCACCGGGACTAGCGACTCATGAGCAGTTCTTC. It translates to CASSPGLATHEQFF.

J is TRBJ1-5 and V is TRBV6-6; D gene uncertain. Germline loops: CDR1 MNHNY, CDR2 SVGAGI (reference sequence). Trimming removed 6 bases from V and 8 bases from J, with 17 bases in between. There are 14 residues in the CDR3. For the CDR3, the DNA is TGTGCCAGCAGCCCCGAGGAGGGCCTAGAGCCCCAGCATTTT. This translates into CASSPEEGLEPQHF.

The chain recombines TRBV6-6 with TRBJ2-3, with 7 bases matching TRBD2. Looked up from germline, CDR1 is MNHNY and CDR2 is SVGAGI (reference sequence). This CDR3 comprises 15 residues. J was trimmed by 4 bases and V by 6 bases; bases with no gene match: 10. In DNA form, the CDR3 reads TGTGCCAGCAGAGGGGACTACATTTCCCCAGATACGCAGTATTTT. The encoded protein is CASRGDYISPDTQYF.

This chain connects TRBV10-3 to TRBJ1-2; D is possibly TRBD1 (6 bases). This CDR3 is 13 amino acids long. Per germline, CDR1 ENHRY and CDR2 SYGVKD. Trimming took off 2 bases at V and 3 bases at J, with 7 bases between the two ends. Written as DNA, the CDR3 is TGTGCCATCAGTGAGCGGACAGACTATGGCTACACCTTC. Residues: CAISERTDYGYTF.

J is TRBJ2-5 and V is TRBV14; a weak D match, TRBD1 (5 bases). From germline, CDR1 is SGHDN and CDR2 FVKESK. V was cut by 1 base and J by 10 bases, with 10 bases left in between. The CDR3 loop spans 12 amino acids. The DNA of the CDR3 is TGTGCCAGCAGCCAAGTAAGGGGTGGCCAGTACTTC. Protein: CASSQVRGGQYF.

This chain links TRBV27 with TRBJ2-3, with 15 bases identical to TRBD2. The CDR3 is 17 residues long. CDR1 and CDR2 (germline): MNHEY, SMNVEV (reference sequence). Germline trimming cut 4 bases from V and 8 bases from J; bases unmatched to any gene: 10. The CDR3 DNA reads TGTGCCAGCAGTTCACCTCGGACTAGCGGGGGGGAGGGTACGCAGTATTTT. This translates into CASSSPRTSGGEGTQYF.

V is TRBV9 and J is TRBJ2-6; possible D gene TRBD2, 5 bases. V was trimmed by 5 bases and J by 0 bases, leaving 18 bases between them. CDR1 SGDLS and CDR2 YYNGEE come from the germline V gene. The CDR3 consists of 18 residues. CDR3 in amino acids: CASRLSGDPNSGANVLTF. The CDR3, as DNA: TGTGCCAGCAGATTGAGCGGAGACCCGAACTCTGGGGCCAACGTCCTGACTTTC.

The genes are TRBV29-1 and TRBJ2-3, with D possibly TRBD1 on 5 matching bases. From germline, CDR1 is SQVTM and CDR2 ANQGSEA. V shed 1 base and J shed 1 base, with 9 bases lying between them. The CDR3 spans 14 residues. The CDR3 DNA follows: TGCAGCGTTGAAGGGGGCTACGGCACAGATACGCAGTATTTT. As protein: CSVEGGYGTDTQYF.

CDR3 sequence (DNA): TGCGCCAGCAGCTTAACGGGTCGGGATCAGCCCCAGCATTTT. Translation: CASSLTGRDQPQHF. The V call is TRBV5-1, the J call TRBJ1-5; D gene uncertain. The CDR3 spans 14 residues. Germline CDR1 is SGHRS and CDR2 is YFSETQ. Trimming stripped 2 bases from V and 5 bases from J, with 11 bases between.

This sequence joins TRBV19 and TRBJ1-5, with D uncertain. Germline CDR1 reads LNHDA; CDR2 reads SQIVND (reference sequence). This CDR3 is 14 amino acids long. V was shortened by 9 bases and J by 1 base, with 13 bases between the two germline ends. CDR3 sequence reads: CASRWGGSNQPQHF. CDR3 DNA sequence: TGTGCCAGCCGTTGGGGAGGCAGCAATCAGCCCCAGCATTTT.

This chain joins TRBV6-2 or TRBV6-3 and TRBJ2-3; a possible D gene is TRBD1 (6 bases). V was shortened by 6 bases and J by 5 bases, with 18 bases between the two germline ends. The CDR3 length is 15 residues. CDR1 is MNHEY and CDR2 is SVGEGT in the germline V gene. The CDR3 here is CASSELSGAGDTQYF. CDR3 coding DNA: TGTGCCAGCAGCGAACTTTCAGGGGCGGGAGATACGCAGTATTTT.

Turning to this clone: The junction does not match germline at one end; this may be a read error. Other DNA variants within this sample encode the same CDR3. The chain is built from TRBV4-1 and TRBJ2-1; TRBD2 agrees at 7 bases. The CDR3 is 14 amino acids. Germline CDR1 MGHRA, CDR2 YSYEKL. In DNA form, the CDR3 reads TGCGCCAGCAGCCCCGGGGGGACCTACAATGAACAGTTCTTC. Translating it yields CASSPGGTYNEQFF.

CDR3 loop: CASRTGGHTEAFF. CDR3 DNA: TGTGCCAGCAGAACGGGGGGCCACACTGAAGCTTTCTTT. The V gene is TRBV12-3 or TRBV12-4, the J gene TRBJ1-1, with D perhaps matching TRBD1 (6 bases). The CDR3 is made up of 13 amino acids. Trimming removed 6 bases from V and 3 bases from J, with 11 bases in between.

The V and J genes are TRBV5-5 and TRBJ2-2, with a possible D match to TRBD1 (6 bases). The germline V gene has CDR1 SGHKS and CDR2 YYEKEE (reference sequence). The V gene lost 2 bases and the J gene lost 8 bases, with 16 bases spanning the gap. The CDR3 sequence is 15 residues long. The CDR3 nucleotides read TGTGCCAGCAGCTTACAGGGAGCAAGGGGTGGGGAGCTGTTTTTT. Its translation is CASSLQGARGGELFF.

The chain couples TRBV6-2 or TRBV6-3 to TRBJ2-3; D is perhaps TRBD1 (5 bases). The CDR3 is 14 residues long. CDR1 and CDR2 (germline): MNHEY, SVGEGT. The V end lost 2 bases, the J end lost 5 bases, and 11 bases lay between the germline ends. Written as DNA, the CDR3 is TGTGCCAGCAGTTACGCGACAGTTAGAGATACGCAGTATTTT. Residues: CASSYATVRDTQYF.

The chain links TRBV7-8 to TRBJ2-1; TRBD2 is a possible D gene (5 bases). The CDR3 length is 13 residues. Trimming removed 5 bases from V and 8 bases from J, with 13 bases in between. Germline CDR1 SGHVS, CDR2 FQNEAQ. The CDR3 nucleotides are TGTGCCAGCAGCACCGGGGTTTTAGATGAGCAGTTCTTC. This codes for CASSTGVLDEQFF.

The chain links TRBV28 to TRBJ1-2; D perhaps matches TRBD1 (6 bases). The CDR3 runs 13 residues. CDR1 MDHEN and CDR2 SYDVKM come from the germline V gene. Trimming cost V 5 bases and J 7 bases, with 14 bases left between them. CDR3 sequence reads: CASSLTGGVGYTF. In nucleotides, the CDR3 is TGTGCCAGCAGTCTAACGGGGGGCGTTGGCTACACCTTC.

This clone was recorded only once. The chain carries TRBV7-2 and TRBJ2-1; 7 bases map to TRBD2. Germline loops: CDR1 SGHTA, CDR2 FQGNSA. Trimming at V came to 5 bases and at J to 15 bases, leaving 13 bases not matched to a gene. CDR3 length: 13 residues. The CDR3 DNA reads as TGTGCCAGCAGCCCTTCCAGGGAGGGAGCGGTGTTCTTC. It is translated as CASSPSREGAVFF. Full variable domain (outside the CDR3, taken from reference TRBV7-2 and TRBJ2-1): GAGVSQSPSNKVTEKGKDVELRCDPISGHTALYWYRQSLGQGLEFLIYFQGNSAPDKSGLPSDRFSAERTGGSVSTLTIQRTQQEDSAVYLCASSPSREGAVFFGPGTRLTVL.

With regard to this clone: Distinct nucleotide sequences in the sample also encode this CDR3. This chain uses TRBV19 with TRBJ1-3; D is unresolved. V dropped 3 bases and J dropped 3 bases, with 9 bases sitting between them. This CDR3 is 14 amino acids long. Germline lookup yields CDR1 LNHDA and CDR2 SQIVND (reference sequence). The CDR3 is CASSIRGSGNTIYF. The CDR3 region has the DNA TGTGCCAGTAGTATTCGGGGTAGTGGAAACACCATATATTTT.

This clone occurred a few times. V usage is TRBV5-5 and J usage is TRBJ1-3, with TRBD1 matching 11 bases. The junction had 7 bases not matched to a gene; V was cut back by 0 bases and J by 5 bases. CDR1 SGHKS and CDR2 YYEKEE come from the germline V gene (reference sequence). The CDR3 covers 17 residues. In DNA, the CDR3 is TGTGCCAGCAGCTTGGCCGGGGGACAGGGGGAGAGAAACACCATATATTTT. Residues: CASSLAGGQGERNTIYF.